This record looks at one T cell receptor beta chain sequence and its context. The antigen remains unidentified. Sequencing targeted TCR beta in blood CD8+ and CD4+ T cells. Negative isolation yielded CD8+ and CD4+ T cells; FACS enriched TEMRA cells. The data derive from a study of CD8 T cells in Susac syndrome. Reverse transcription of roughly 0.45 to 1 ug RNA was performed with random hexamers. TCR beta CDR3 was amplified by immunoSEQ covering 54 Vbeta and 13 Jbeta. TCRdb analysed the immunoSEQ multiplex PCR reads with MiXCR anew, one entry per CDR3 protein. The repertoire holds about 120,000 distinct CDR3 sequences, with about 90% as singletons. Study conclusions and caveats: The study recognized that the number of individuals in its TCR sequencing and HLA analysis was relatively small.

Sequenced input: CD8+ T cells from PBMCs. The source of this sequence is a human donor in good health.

In nucleotides, the CDR3 is TGTGCCAGCAGCCTGTTCGCCGGGACTAGCGGGACAGATACGCAGTATTTT. Amino acids: CASSLFAGTSGTDTQYF. This chain connects TRBV6-1 to TRBJ2-3; 12 bases are a match to TRBD2. Germline CDR1 and CDR2: MNHNS and SASEGT. This CDR3 is 17 amino acids long. Germline trimming cut 6 bases from V and 3 bases from J; bases unmatched to any gene: 10.